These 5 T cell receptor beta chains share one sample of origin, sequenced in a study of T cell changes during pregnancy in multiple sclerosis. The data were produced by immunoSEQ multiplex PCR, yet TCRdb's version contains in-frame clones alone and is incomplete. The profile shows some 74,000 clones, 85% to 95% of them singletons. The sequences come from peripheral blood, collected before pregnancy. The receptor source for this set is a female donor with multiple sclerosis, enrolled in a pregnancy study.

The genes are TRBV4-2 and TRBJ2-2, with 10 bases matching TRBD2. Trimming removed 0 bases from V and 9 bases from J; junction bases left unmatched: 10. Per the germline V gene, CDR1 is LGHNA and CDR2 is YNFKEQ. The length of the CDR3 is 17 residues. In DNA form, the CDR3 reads TGTGCCAGCAGCCAAGAGACGGTAGCGGGAGGAGGTAGGGAGCTGTTTTTT. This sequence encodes CASSQETVAGGGRELFF.

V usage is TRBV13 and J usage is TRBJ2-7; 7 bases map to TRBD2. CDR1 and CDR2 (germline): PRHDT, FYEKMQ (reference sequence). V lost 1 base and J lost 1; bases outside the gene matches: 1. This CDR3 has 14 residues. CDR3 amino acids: CASSLAGGSYEQYF. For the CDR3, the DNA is TGTGCCAGCAGCTTAGCGGGAGGTTCCTACGAGCAGTACTTC.

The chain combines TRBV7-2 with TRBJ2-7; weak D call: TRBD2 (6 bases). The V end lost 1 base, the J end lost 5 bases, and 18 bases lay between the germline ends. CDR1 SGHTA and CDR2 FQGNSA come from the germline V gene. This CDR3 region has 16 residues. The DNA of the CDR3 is TGTGCCAGCAGCTTAGTGGGGCGCGGGAATAGCCACGAGCAGTACTTC. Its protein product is CASSLVGRGNSHEQYF.

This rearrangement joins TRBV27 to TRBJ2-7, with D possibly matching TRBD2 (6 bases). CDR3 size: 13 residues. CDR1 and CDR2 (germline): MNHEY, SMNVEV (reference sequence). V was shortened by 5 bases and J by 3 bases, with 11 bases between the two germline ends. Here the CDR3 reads CASSLASNYEQYF. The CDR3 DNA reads TGTGCCAGCAGTCTAGCGAGTAACTACGAGCAGTACTTC.

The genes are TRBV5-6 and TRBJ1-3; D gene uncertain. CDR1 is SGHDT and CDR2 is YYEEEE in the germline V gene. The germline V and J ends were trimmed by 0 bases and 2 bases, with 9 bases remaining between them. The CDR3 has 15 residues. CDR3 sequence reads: CASSLGGAPGNTIYF. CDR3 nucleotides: TGTGCCAGCAGCTTGGGCGGAGCGCCTGGAAACACCATATATTTT.